This entry concerns a single TCR beta chain. Its antigen remains unidentified. Primers included in the PCR were 60 Vbeta and 13 Jbeta primers. Profiling relied on immunoSEQ multiplex PCR, and the TCRdb table lists in-frame clones only, not all of them. The sample includes 150,000 to 200,000 clones, 85% to 90% of them seen just once. This entry belongs to a study of cytomegalovirus exposure and HLA in healthy donors. Study in general: Findings of an earlier analysis included some 110 million unique TCR beta sequences from 190 million or so T cells. Study-level points and caveats: Researchers reported from a later analysis that most CMV-associated TCR beta chains appeared HLA-restricted. Both high specificity and high sensitivity reportedly marked the classifier's diagnosis of cytomegalovirus status. In vitro checks showed that a few CMV-associated chains really do target CMV antigens.

Germline lookup yields CDR1 LNHDA and CDR2 SQIVND (reference sequence). The CDR3 has 14 residues. Trimming cost V 0 bases and J 7 bases, with 10 bases left between them. The sequencing sample was made of PBMCs. J is TRBJ1-5 and V is TRBV19; possible D gene TRBD1, 6 bases. The source of this sequence is a woman aged 18-30 years in good health and CMV-seronegative. The DNA for the CDR3 is TGTGCCAGTAGTATAGAGGGGGCCCAACAGCCCCAGCATTTT. The encoded protein is CASSIEGAQQPQHF.